The text below deals with one T cell receptor beta chain. The protocol was immunoSEQ multiplex PCR, while the TCRdb copy is restricted to in-frame clones and leaves out a portion. The data show just under 150,000 clones, 86% seen once. The data were obtained in a study of radiation and T cells in renal cell carcinoma. Sample time point: blood 4 weeks post-SBRT, at nephrectomy. Treatment noted: 15 Gy SBRT to primary tumor, nephrectomy 4 weeks later. The CDR3 sequence is 18 residues long. Germline V gene data show CDR1 as MDHEN and CDR2 as SYDVKM. The ends lost 6 bases at V and 5 bases at J; junction bases unmatched: 15.

The sequence was collected from a woman between 50 and 59 years old with renal cell carcinoma. Sequenced here: blood, sampled from a patient whose treatment included radiotherapy and nephrectomy. V gene TRBV28 combines with J gene TRBJ2-3; TRBD1 matches at 12 bases. CDR3 coding DNA: TGTGCCAGCAGCCTTACTCAGCCGGGACAGGGGGCGCAAGATACGCAGTATTTT. This sequence encodes CASSLTQPGQGAQDTQYF.